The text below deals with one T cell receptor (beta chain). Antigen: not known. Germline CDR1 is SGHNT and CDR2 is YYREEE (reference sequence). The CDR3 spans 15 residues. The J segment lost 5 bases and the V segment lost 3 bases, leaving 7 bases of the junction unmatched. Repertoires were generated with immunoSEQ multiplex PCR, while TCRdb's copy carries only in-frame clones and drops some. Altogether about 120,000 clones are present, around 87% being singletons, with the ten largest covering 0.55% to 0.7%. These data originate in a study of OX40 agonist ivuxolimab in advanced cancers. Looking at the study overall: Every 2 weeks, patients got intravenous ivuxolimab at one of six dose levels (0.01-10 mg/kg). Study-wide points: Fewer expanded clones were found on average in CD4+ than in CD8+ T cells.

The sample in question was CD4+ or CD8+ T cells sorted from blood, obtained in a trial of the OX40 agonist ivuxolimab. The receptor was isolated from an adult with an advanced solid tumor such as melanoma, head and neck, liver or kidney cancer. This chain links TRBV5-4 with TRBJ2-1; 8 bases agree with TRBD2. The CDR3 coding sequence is TGTGCCAGCAGCTCTCGGGGACTAGTTAACAATGAGCAGTTCTTC. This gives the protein CASSSRGLVNNEQFF.